This TCR beta chain is from a study of blood T cell repertoires in COVID-19. Study context: Samples representing acute and convalescent COVID-19 were sourced from the United States, Italy and Spain.

A case of COVID-19 had been met by exposed participants within 2 weeks before study entry. V lost 5 bases to trimming and J lost 7 bases, with 12 bases between them. Germline V lookup: CDR1 DFQATT, CDR2 SNEGSKA (reference sequence). The CDR3 length is 11 residues. TCRdb's table, derived via immunoSEQ multiplex PCR, lists solely in-frame clones and lacks some. The sample yields approximately 190,000 clones, less than 90% seen once. This TCR came from a woman in her 30s who had been exposed to COVID-19. The rearrangement uses TRBV20-1 and TRBJ2-7; D possibly corresponds to TRBD1 (5 bases). The sample was PBMCs or T cells enriched from blood (not recorded which). The CDR3 spells CSAGPAGEQYF. CDR3 DNA sequence: TGCAGTGCTGGGCCAGCAGGGGAGCAGTACTTC.